The next 19 T cell receptor beta chains were all read from a single sample in a study of blood T cell repertoires in COVID-19. Generated by immunoSEQ multiplex PCR, the TCRdb table keeps only in-frame clones and is missing some. The sample has some 40,000 clones, 70% to 90% seen once. The sequencing sample was made of peripheral blood. The receptors were gathered from a human donor in a cohort sampled during active COVID-19.

V gene TRBV6-5 combines with J gene TRBJ1-1; D gene uncertain. The ends were cut back, 7 bases at V and 0 bases at J, with 9 bases in the middle. CDR3 length equals 13 residues. The germline CDR1 and CDR2 sequences are MNHEY and SVGAGI. CDR3 sequence (DNA): TGTGCCAGCATCCTTTTCTTGAACACTGAAGCTTTCTTT. Translating it yields CASILFLNTEAFF.

The rearrangement joins TRBV11-2 to TRBJ2-7; 11 bases match TRBD1. Germline-derived CDR1 and CDR2 are SGHAT and FQNNGV. The CDR3 is 17 amino acids. V dropped 4 bases and J dropped 5; count of bases not matched to a gene: 13. The CDR3 protein is CASSSWATGQGADEQYF. CDR3 sequence (DNA): TGTGCCAGCAGCTCCTGGGCAACTGGACAGGGGGCGGACGAGCAGTACTTC.

The V call is TRBV2, the J call TRBJ1-5; the D gene is possibly TRBD1 (5 bases). V was pared by 3 bases and J by 2 bases, with 11 bases between. CDR1 and CDR2 (germline): SNHLY, FYNNEI. CDR3 length: 15 amino acids. The DNA for the CDR3 is TGTGCCAGCAGTGACACCGGGGGAGGCAATCAGCCCCAGCATTTT. Its protein is CASSDTGGGNQPQHF.

This clone was detected a few times. This sequence joins TRBV12-3 or TRBV12-4 and TRBJ1-5, with D unclear. CDR3 length equals 12 residues. V was trimmed by 7 bases and J by 7 bases, leaving 11 bases between them. The CDR3 region is CASNRGFQPQHF. The CDR3 DNA sequence: TGTGCCAGCAACCGGGGATTCCAGCCCCAGCATTTT.

The V and J genes are TRBV3-1 (or the pseudogene TRBV3-2) and TRBJ2-7; TRBD2 agrees at 12 bases. Germline CDR1 LGHDT, CDR2 YNNKEL (reference sequence). The CDR3 length is 13 residues. Trimming removed 6 bases from V and 7 bases from J; junction bases left unmatched: 4. This chain's CDR3 is CASSLTSGGEQYF. The CDR3 region has the DNA TGTGCCAGCAGTCTCACTAGCGGGGGGGAGCAGTACTTC.

The chain carries TRBV28 and TRBJ2-7, with 8 positions matching TRBD2. The CDR3 sequence is 15 residues long. The V gene's germline CDR1 is MDHEN and CDR2 SYDVKM. Trimming took 3 bases from V and 3 from J; bases not matched to a gene: 7. Written as DNA, the CDR3 is TGTGCCAGCAGTTTGGCGGGGGGTACGATCTACGAGCAGTACTTC. It codes for CASSLAGGTIYEQYF.

This chain uses TRBV5-6 with TRBJ2-7; no firm D call. This CDR3 has 13 residues. V was cut by 5 bases and J by 2 bases, with 11 bases left in between. Per the germline V gene, CDR1 is SGHDT and CDR2 is YYEEEE. Here the CDR3 DNA reads TGTGCCAGCAGTAACAGCACCACCTACGAGCAGTACTTC. This sequence encodes CASSNSTTYEQYF.

The chain carries TRBV19 and TRBJ1-2, with D perhaps TRBD1 (6 bases). CDR1 LNHDA and CDR2 SQIVND come from the germline V gene (reference sequence). V lost 8 bases and J 8 bases, leaving 24 bases between the germline ends. This CDR3 spans 15 amino acids. The CDR3 DNA sequence: TGTGCCAGTCTCAGGTCCGGGGGGGCGTCTGTGGGCTACACCTTC. The encoded protein is CASLRSGGASVGYTF.

DNA for the CDR3: TGTGCCTGGAGAACCTTGGGGGGGGCCTATAATTCACCCCTCCACTTT. Translated, it gives CAWRTLGGAYNSPLHF. The rearrangement joins TRBV30 to TRBJ1-6; the D gene is possibly TRBD1 (5 bases). Per germline, CDR1 GTSNPN and CDR2 SVGIG (reference sequence). CDR3 length: 16 residues. V lost 3 bases and J 2 bases, leaving 14 bases between the germline ends.

The chain couples TRBV29-1 to TRBJ2-3, with D unresolved. Trimming cost V 3 bases and J 1 base, with 11 bases left between them. Germline values: CDR1 SQVTM, CDR2 ANQGSEA. The CDR3 consists of 14 residues. The CDR3 coding sequence is TGCAGCGTTGACAGGCCCCAAGGCACAGATACGCAGTATTTT. Protein sequence: CSVDRPQGTDTQYF.

This sequence joins TRBV5-1 and TRBJ1-2, with D tentatively TRBD1 (6 bases). V lost 2 bases, J lost 6 bases, and 14 bases lay in between. The CDR3 loop spans 14 amino acids. Germline-derived CDR1 and CDR2 are SGHRS and YFSETQ. The CDR3 DNA follows: TGCGCCAGCAGCTTCACACAGGGTGCGGATGGCTACACCTTC. Protein sequence: CASSFTQGADGYTF.

The genes are TRBV5-1 and TRBJ2-7; 7 bases fit TRBD1. Germline assignment: CDR1 SGHRS and CDR2 YFSETQ. This CDR3 is built from 14 residues. Unmatched junction bases numbered 3, after V lost 3 bases and J lost 0 bases. The CDR3 sequence: CASSSRDSSYEQYF. The CDR3 nucleotides read TGCGCCAGCAGCTCCCGGGACAGCTCCTACGAGCAGTACTTC.

The chain couples TRBV28 to TRBJ2-7; TRBD1 is a possible D gene (6 bases). This CDR3 is built from 13 residues. The V end lost 2 bases, the J end lost 5 bases, and 10 bases lay between the germline ends. Germline CDR1 is MDHEN and CDR2 is SYDVKM. Here the CDR3 reads CASSLKDSDEQYF. The CDR3 DNA follows: TGTGCCAGCAGTTTAAAGGACAGCGACGAGCAGTACTTC. Filled out from reference TRBV28 and TRBJ2-7, the complete variable domain reads DVKVTQSSRYLVKRTGEKVFLECVQDMDHENMFWYRQDPGLGLRLIYFSYDVKMKEKGDIPEGYSVSREKKERFSLILESASTNQTSMYLCASSLKDSDEQYFGPGTRLTVT.

V and J are TRBV25-1 and TRBJ2-1, with TRBD2 identical over 7 bases. Germline-derived CDR1 and CDR2 are MGHDK and SYGVNS. V lost 1 base to trimming and J lost 4 bases; unmatched junction nucleotides: 7. The CDR3 loop spans 16 amino acids. In DNA, the CDR3 is TGTGCCAGCAGTGAATCAAGTCTAGCGGTTTACAATGAGCAGTTCTTC. It codes for CASSESSLAVYNEQFF.

V and J are TRBV7-8 and TRBJ1-2, with 7 bases that match TRBD1. Germline CDR1 reads SGHVS; CDR2 reads FQNEAQ. With 5 bases clipped from V and 2 bases from J, the junction kept 8 bases outside the gene matches. The CDR3 runs 15 residues. CDR3 sequence (DNA): TGTGCCAGCAGCACCTCCGGGACAGCGAACTATGGCTACACCTTC. Amino acid sequence: CASSTSGTANYGYTF.

The chain recombines TRBV6-5 with TRBJ2-7, with D perhaps TRBD1 (5 bases). Deletions cut 6 bases from V and 2 bases from J, with 17 bases between. Germline loops: CDR1 MNHEY, CDR2 SVGAGI. The CDR3 sequence is 15 residues long. CDR3 bases: TGTGCCAGCAGGCCCGAGGCCAGGGCCACCTACGAGCAGTACTTC. This sequence encodes CASRPEARATYEQYF.

The rearrangement uses TRBV19 and TRBJ1-5, with 7 bases lining up with TRBD1. CDR3 size: 14 residues. Germline V CDR1 and CDR2: LNHDA, SQIVND (reference sequence). The junction had 3 bases not matched to a gene; V was cut back by 4 bases and J by 3 bases. For the CDR3, the DNA is TGTGCCAGTAGTACGACAGGGAACAATCAGCCCCAGCATTTT. This encodes CASSTTGNNQPQHF.

This chain links TRBV2 with TRBJ2-1, with D tentatively TRBD2 (7 bases). There are 13 residues in the CDR3. Germline values: CDR1 SNHLY, CDR2 FYNNEI. Trimming removed 7 bases at V and 8 bases at J, with 15 bases between. Here the CDR3 reads CASTGGLVYEQFF. CDR3 nucleotide sequence: TGTGCCAGCACGGGGGGCCTTGTGTATGAGCAGTTCTTC.

This clone is termed medium-sized. The chain recombines TRBV15 with TRBJ1-4, with TRBD1 identical over 7 bases. J lost 6 bases, V lost 1 base, and 17 bases had no gene match. Germline V gives CDR1 LNHNV, CDR2 YYDKDF (reference sequence). There are 19 residues in the CDR3. As DNA, the CDR3 is TGTGCCACCAGCAGAGGAAGGCGGTCTCCGGGACAGAGGGATGAAAAACTGTTTTTT. This gives the protein CATSRGRRSPGQRDEKLFF. Full variable domain (outside the CDR3, taken from reference TRBV15 and TRBJ1-4): DAMVIQNPRYQVTQFGKPVTLSCSQTLNHNVMYWYQQKSSQAPKLLFHYYDKDFNNEADTPDNFQSRRPNTSFCFLDIRSPGLGDTAMYLCATSRGRRSPGQRDEKLFFGSGTQLSVL.